One T cell receptor beta chain is described in this entry. Per the authors' pipeline: Nucleated cell number was recorded as an estimate derived from reference gene primer amplification. Assay: immunoSEQ multiplex PCR; the TCRdb copy retains only in-frame clones and omits some. V and J calls and clone size come straight from that table; D and trimming were deduced from the DNA. The table records 30,000 or so clones, 83% of them present only once. This sample stems from a study of blood T cell repertoires in COVID-19. After removal of 0 bases from V and 6 bases from J, the junction contained 9 bases not matched to a gene. In germline, CDR1 is SGHAT, CDR2 FQNNGV. CDR3 length: 16 residues.

The TCR comes from a man between 50 and 59 years old with acute or convalescent COVID-19. The sequenced material came from peripheral blood. J is TRBJ2-3 and V is TRBV11-2; 7 nucleotides match TRBD2. CDR3 sequence reads: CASSLEGGGRPDTQYF. The CDR3 region has the DNA TGTGCCAGCAGCTTAGAGGGCGGGGGACGTCCGGATACGCAGTATTTT.